Presented here are 16 T cell receptor beta chains from one specimen sequenced in a study of cytomegalovirus exposure and HLA in healthy donors. The PCR employed 60 Vbeta primers together with 13 Jbeta primers. Measured with immunoSEQ multiplex PCR; TCRdb has only the in-frame clones, and not every one. The data show around 90,000 clones, around 80% seen once. Sequenced: PBMCs. Receptor source: a male donor in good health and CMV-seropositive.

The J gene is TRBJ2-5, the V gene TRBV19; 10 nucleotides line up with TRBD2. The CDR3 runs 16 residues. The germline V gene has CDR1 LNHDA and CDR2 SQIVND (reference sequence). V was clipped by 1 base and J by 4 bases; unmatched bases: 6. The CDR3 nucleotides read TGTGCCAGTAGTATAGGTCGCCTAGCGGGGGTAGAGACCCAGTACTTC. Translating gives CASSIGRLAGVETQYF.

The chain employs TRBV4-1 and TRBJ1-5, with D unclear. Trimming removed 1 base from V and 0 bases from J, with 16 bases in between. The CDR3 runs to 18 residues. Germline CDR1 reads MGHRA; CDR2 reads YSYEKL. CDR3 sequence (DNA): TGCGCCAGCAGCCAAGTCGGTGTCAGGCTGTATAGCAATCAGCCCCAGCATTTT. This sequence encodes CASSQVGVRLYSNQPQHF.

The rearrangement uses TRBV2 and TRBJ1-6; 11 nucleotides align to TRBD1. V shed 7 bases and J 7 bases; nucleotides not matched to a gene: 6. Germline CDR1 is SNHLY and CDR2 is FYNNEI. The CDR3 length is 15 residues. The CDR3 sequence: CASTVRDRGNSPLHF. CDR3 sequence (DNA): TGTGCCAGCACTGTCCGGGACAGGGGGAATTCACCCCTCCACTTT.

This sequence joins TRBV5-8 and TRBJ2-5, with 15 bases matching TRBD2. Losses at the gene ends were 4 bases for V and 5 bases for J; bases not matched to a gene: 6. The V gene's germline CDR1 is SGHTS and CDR2 YDEGEE. The CDR3 is made up of 16 amino acids. The CDR3 is CASSHRTSGGAETQYF. The CDR3, as DNA: TGTGCCAGCAGCCATCGGACTAGCGGGGGGGCGGAGACCCAGTACTTC.

This rearrangement joins TRBV7-9 to TRBJ1-1; the D is unclear. This CDR3 region has 14 residues. The germline V gene has CDR1 SEHNR and CDR2 FQNEAQ (reference sequence). V dropped 3 bases and J dropped 0 bases, with 8 bases sitting between them. CDR3 bases: TGTGCCAGCAGCTTCCCGGAGATGAACACTGAAGCTTTCTTT. Amino acids: CASSFPEMNTEAFF.

A single count supports this clone. This chain uses TRBV7-2 with TRBJ1-6, with 7 bases matching TRBD1. CDR1 and CDR2 from the germline V gene are SGHTA and FQGNSA. The CDR3 covers 15 residues. The V and J ends lost 5 bases and 5 bases, in that order; junction bases with no gene match: 6. Here the CDR3 reads CASSEGTVNNSPLHF. CDR3 DNA sequence: TGTGCCAGCAGCGAAGGGACAGTTAATAATTCACCCCTCCACTTT.

The genes are TRBV30 and TRBJ1-2, with a possible D match to TRBD1 (5 bases). Germline CDR1 GTSNPN, CDR2 SVGIG (reference sequence). V was clipped by 5 bases and J by 8 bases, with 12 bases between them. The CDR3 covers 11 residues. For the CDR3, the DNA is TGTGCCTGGGACAGCTGGCTCGGCTACACCTTC. It specifies CAWDSWLGYTF.

This chain connects TRBV7-9 to TRBJ2-3; D uncertain. The germline gives CDR1 SEHNR, CDR2 FQNEAQ (reference sequence). The length of the CDR3 is 14 residues. V lost 2 bases and J 2 bases, leaving 8 bases between the germline ends. The CDR3, as DNA: TGTGCCAGCAGCTTAAAACGGTTCACAGATACGCAGTATTTT. Protein product: CASSLKRFTDTQYF.

The gene calls are TRBV4-1 and TRBJ1-6; D gene unclear. CDR3 size: 16 residues. Germline lookup yields CDR1 MGHRA and CDR2 YSYEKL. V was cut by 2 bases and J by 5 bases, with 13 bases left in between. In nucleotides, the CDR3 is TGCGCCAGCAGCCAAACCCAGACCAGGCATAATTCACCCCTCCACTTT. It codes for CASSQTQTRHNSPLHF.

This chain links TRBV9 with TRBJ1-4; 7 bases align to TRBD1. Germline values: CDR1 SGDLS, CDR2 YYNGEE. V shed 3 bases, J shed 8 bases, and the junction held 7 bases outside the gene matches. The CDR3 contains 14 residues. The chain's CDR3 is CASSGRQGREKLFF. In DNA, the CDR3 is TGTGCCAGCAGCGGTCGACAGGGAAGAGAAAAACTGTTTTTT.

The rearrangement uses TRBV2 and TRBJ1-3; maybe TRBD1 (6 bases). Germline CDR1 SNHLY, CDR2 FYNNEI. V lost 6 bases and J lost 0, with 9 bases in between. There are 14 residues in the CDR3. CDR3 nucleotides: TGTGCCAGCAGACCCAGGGGCTCTGGAAACACCATATATTTT. Translating it yields CASRPRGSGNTIYF.

V is TRBV29-1 and J is TRBJ2-5, with 8 positions matching TRBD1. Germline loops: CDR1 SQVTM, CDR2 ANQGSEA. With 4 bases clipped from V and 5 bases from J, the junction kept 3 bases outside the gene matches. There are 12 residues in the CDR3. DNA for the CDR3: TGCAGCGTTGCGGACAGGGCGGAGACCCAGTACTTC. It encodes CSVADRAETQYF.

The gene calls are TRBV25-1 and TRBJ1-6; D unresolved. This CDR3 has 15 amino acids. The ends were cut back, 1 base at V and 8 bases at J, with 12 bases in the middle. Germline-derived CDR1 and CDR2 are MGHDK and SYGVNS. In DNA form, the CDR3 reads TGTGCCAGCAGTGAATTAGGAGGGTCTTATTCACCCCTCCACTTT. It translates to CASSELGGSYSPLHF.

The gene calls are TRBV2 and TRBJ2-6; 7 positions agree with TRBD1. CDR1 is SNHLY, CDR2 FYNNEI, per germline. Trimming at V came to 5 bases and at J to 0 bases, leaving 13 bases not matched to a gene. CDR3 length: 19 residues. Here the CDR3 reads CASSLTGHPGGSGANVLTF. CDR3 coding DNA: TGTGCCAGCAGTTTGACGGGACACCCAGGGGGCTCTGGGGCCAACGTCCTGACTTTC.

The chain uses TRBV9 and TRBJ1-3; D ambiguous. Trimming left V 4 bases short and J 4 bases short, with 18 bases between. The CDR3 is 16 amino acids. Germline-derived CDR1 and CDR2 are SGDLS and YYNGEE. The CDR3 nucleotides read TGTGCCAGCAGCCCCCCCGTAGCCTATCTGGGAAACACCATATATTTT. This translates into CASSPPVAYLGNTIYF.

The chain employs TRBV2 and TRBJ1-1; 10 bases fit TRBD1. Germline values: CDR1 SNHLY, CDR2 FYNNEI. V was pared by 6 bases and J by 3 bases, with 7 bases of the junction left unmatched. The CDR3 totals 15 residues. The CDR3 DNA reads TGTGCCAGCAGACTCACGACAGGGGGCTACACTGAAGCTTTCTTT. Its protein product is CASRLTTGGYTEAFF. The complete variable domain, with remaining parts taken from reference TRBV2 and TRBJ1-1, reads EPEVTQTPSHQVTQMGQEVILRCVPISNHLYFYWYRQILGQKVEFLVSFYNNEISEKSEIFDDQFSVERPDGSNFTLKIRSTKLEDSAMYFCASRLTTGGYTEAFFGQGTRLTVV.